This T cell receptor (beta chain) appears in the sequencing data of a study of T-cell reconstitution after alpha-beta-depleted transplantation in children. As to this clonotype: As yet, its antigen is unknown. This may be a read error: a much more frequent sequence differs by one nucleotide.

Unique molecular identifiers featured in how the TCRbeta library was prepared. Using its own MiXCR run on the PCR reads, TCRdb lists one record per CDR3 protein. The data contain approximately 500,000 distinct CDR3 sequences, roughly a tenth of them singletons. Study-level points and caveats: When one year had passed after transplant, most T-cell counts and diversity came from newly produced T cells.

Germline loops: CDR1 LNHDA, CDR2 SQIVND (reference sequence). Trimming took 6 bases from V and 9 from J; bases not matched to a gene: 13. The CDR3 spans 15 residues. V and J are TRBV19 and TRBJ2-1; 8 bases align to TRBD2. The sample here was PBMCs, taken before TCRalphabeta/CD19-depleted stem cell transplant. The TCR was taken from a child younger than 10 with inherited bone marrow failure, due to receive a stem cell transplant. The CDR3 DNA reads TGTGCCAGTAGCGTAGCGGGAACCTTACACAGTGAGCAGTTCTTC. Protein product: CASSVAGTLHSEQFF.